The next 15 T cell receptor beta chains were all read from a single sample in a study of technical replicates of blood from four donors. Produced via immunoSEQ multiplex PCR; TCRdb's table is partial and in-frame only. The table includes about 75,000 clones, approximately 96% detected once. Sequenced material: T cells isolated from PBMCs. The origin of the receptors is a human donor in good health.

This chain links TRBV5-4 with TRBJ2-3; no reliable D call. The CDR3 is 12 amino acids. CDR1 and CDR2 (germline): SGHNT, YYREEE (reference sequence). V dropped 3 bases and J dropped 5 bases, with 7 bases sitting between them. CDR3 sequence (DNA): TGTGCCAGCAGCTCGCAGGAAGATACGCAGTATTTT. Protein product: CASSSQEDTQYF.

V is TRBV28 and J is TRBJ1-3; D gene uncertain. Trimming took 2 bases from V and 1 from J, leaving 15 bases between them. CDR3 length: 17 residues. Germline loops: CDR1 MDHEN, CDR2 SYDVKM. In DNA, the CDR3 is TGTGCCAGCAGTTTAGATACGCCGGGGAGGTCTGGAAACACCATATATTTT. Translated, it gives CASSLDTPGRSGNTIYF.

The chain links TRBV27 to TRBJ1-4, with TRBD1 identical over 8 bases. The CDR3 loop spans 13 amino acids. The germline gives CDR1 MNHEY, CDR2 SMNVEV (reference sequence). V trimming: 6 bases; J trimming: 8 bases; junction bases outside the gene matches: 5. The CDR3 reads CASSRQGSEKLFF. Here the CDR3 DNA reads TGTGCCAGCAGCCGACAGGGGAGCGAAAAACTGTTTTTT.

V is TRBV19 and J is TRBJ1-2; D possibly corresponds to TRBD1 (5 bases). The CDR3 runs to 12 residues. The V end was cut by 5 bases, the J end by 5 bases, with 9 bases between. CDR1 is LNHDA and CDR2 is SQIVND in the germline V gene (reference sequence). This chain's CDR3 is CASSPTAYGYTF. CDR3 DNA sequence: TGTGCCAGTAGTCCGACAGCTTATGGCTACACCTTC. The variable domain in full, with the rest retrieved from reference TRBV19 and TRBJ1-2, is DGGITQSPKYLFRKEGQNVTLSCEQNLNHDAMYWYRQDPGQGLRLIYYSQIVNDFQKGDIAEGYSVSREKKESFPLTVTSAQKNPTAFYLCASSPTAYGYTFGSGTRLTVV.

This chain uses TRBV15 with TRBJ1-6, with D maybe TRBD1 (6 bases). V lost 5 bases and J 5 bases, leaving 10 bases between the germline ends. The V gene's germline CDR1 is LNHNV and CDR2 YYDKDF (reference sequence). The CDR3 covers 14 residues. This CDR3 reads CATSGQNDNSPLHF. In DNA, the CDR3 is TGTGCCACCAGCGGACAGAACGATAATTCACCCCTCCACTTT.

This clone has only one observation. The chain links TRBV27 to TRBJ1-1, with unresolved D. This CDR3 has 14 residues. V lost 2 bases, J lost 4 bases, and 11 bases lay in between. Germline CDR1 reads MNHEY; CDR2 reads SMNVEV (reference sequence). The CDR3 DNA is TGTGCCAGCAGTTTAAACAGACACAGCACTGAAGCTTTCTTT. Encoded protein: CASSLNRHSTEAFF.

The genes are TRBV27 and TRBJ1-1; no clear D gene. The germline gives CDR1 MNHEY, CDR2 SMNVEV (reference sequence). This CDR3 is 13 amino acids long. Trimming took off 5 bases at V and 5 bases at J, with 12 bases between the two ends. CDR3 loop: CASSESPGTEAFF. For the CDR3, the DNA is TGTGCCAGCAGTGAATCACCCGGGACTGAAGCTTTCTTT.

The rearrangement joins TRBV29-1 to TRBJ1-2; no clear D. This CDR3 is built from 15 residues. With 3 bases removed from V and 4 bases from J, the gap between germline ends came to 18 bases. The germline V gene has CDR1 SQVTM and CDR2 ANQGSEA. DNA of the CDR3: TGCAGCGTTGATGGATTGACTGACTCAAGCTATGGCTACACCTTC. Amino acid sequence: CSVDGLTDSSYGYTF.

CDR3 loop: CASSAGGLSNQPQHF. The CDR3 DNA sequence: TGTGCCAGCAGTGCCGGGGGGCTTAGCAATCAGCCCCAGCATTTT. V usage is TRBV6-4 and J usage is TRBJ1-5, with D possibly matching TRBD1 (6 bases). Trimming left V 4 bases short and J 0 bases short, with 10 bases between. The CDR3 consists of 15 residues. Per germline, CDR1 MRHNA and CDR2 SNTAGT.

The rearrangement joins TRBV5-1 to TRBJ2-1; tentatively, D is TRBD1 (5 bases). The V gene lost 4 bases and the J gene lost 7 bases, with 15 bases spanning the gap. The germline V gene encodes CDR1 SGHRS and CDR2 YFSETQ. This CDR3 is 14 amino acids long. CDR3 amino acids: CASSIEGARNEQFF. The DNA of the CDR3 is TGCGCCAGCAGCATCGAAGGGGCCCGTAATGAGCAGTTCTTC.

This clone appeared once. The V call is TRBV7-8, the J call TRBJ1-1; D is uncertain. CDR3 size: 12 residues. CDR1 SGHVS and CDR2 FQNEAQ come from the germline V gene. The V and J ends lost 5 bases and 7 bases respectively, with 11 bases between them. The DNA of the CDR3 is TGTGCCAGCAGCATCCAGGCCGATGAAGCTTTCTTT. Residues: CASSIQADEAFF. Together with reference TRBV7-8 and TRBJ1-1, the CDR3 gives the full variable domain: GAGVSQSPRYKVAKRGQDVALRCDPISGHVSLFWYQQALGQGPEFLTYFQNEAQLDKSGLPSDRFFAERPEGSVSTLKIQRTQQEDSAVYLCASSIQADEAFFGQGTRLTVV.

This clone was picked up one time. J is TRBJ2-3 and V is TRBV18, with 10 bases that match TRBD2. The CDR3 runs to 17 residues. Germline V lookup: CDR1 KGHSH, CDR2 LQKENI. The V and J ends lost 3 bases and 6 bases, in that order; junction bases with no gene match: 12. The CDR3 sequence: CASSPPPSSGSFDTQYF. Written as DNA, the CDR3 is TGTGCCAGCTCACCCCCCCCTTCTAGCGGGAGTTTCGATACGCAGTATTTT.

This sequence joins TRBV6-5 and TRBJ1-5; a weak D match, TRBD1 (6 bases). The CDR3 length is 15 residues. Germline-derived CDR1 and CDR2 are MNHEY and SVGAGI. Trimming cost V 2 bases and J 9 bases, with 17 bases left between them. CDR3 nucleotides: TGTGCCAGCAGTTACGTACGAGGGGGGGAGATGCCCCAGCATTTT. It codes for CASSYVRGGEMPQHF.

The rearrangement links TRBV5-1 to TRBJ2-3; no clear D. This CDR3 is built from 17 residues. Per the germline V gene, CDR1 is SGHRS and CDR2 is YFSETQ. Trimming took 4 bases from V and 4 from J, leaving 22 bases between them. CDR3 nucleotide sequence: TGCGCCAGCAGCGCTGAAGACTTGGGTTTTGGAGCAGATACGCAGTATTTT. This encodes CASSAEDLGFGADTQYF.

This chain uses TRBV19 with TRBJ1-3, with D maybe TRBD1 (6 bases). V shed 6 bases and J shed 0 bases, with 12 bases lying between them. Germline V CDR1 and CDR2: LNHDA, SQIVND (reference sequence). This CDR3 comprises 15 residues. CDR3 bases: TGTGCCAGTAGGATACAGGGACTCTCTGGAAACACCATATATTTT. Translated: CASRIQGLSGNTIYF. Full variable domain (remainder filled in from reference TRBV19 and TRBJ1-3): DGGITQSPKYLFRKEGQNVTLSCEQNLNHDAMYWYRQDPGQGLRLIYYSQIVNDFQKGDIAEGYSVSREKKESFPLTVTSAQKNPTAFYLCASRIQGLSGNTIYFGEGSWLTVV.